The present T cell receptor (beta chain) was sequenced within a study of blood T cell repertoires in COVID-19. Study details: Sample material is recorded as cDNA or gDNA derived from T cells, B-cell-depleted T cells, or PBMCs.

Germline-derived CDR1 and CDR2 are MNHEY and SMNVEV (reference sequence). Unmatched junction bases numbered 9, after V lost 4 bases and J lost 1 base. This CDR3 is built from 17 residues. Clones were sequenced by immunoSEQ multiplex PCR, and TCRdb holds only the in-frame ones, with some missing. Of under 75,000 clones in the sample, 80% are singletons; the top ten hold approximately 18%. J is TRBJ1-5 and V is TRBV27, with TRBD1 matching 8 bases. The sequence was obtained from a man between 65 and 80 years old who had recovered from COVID-19. The sequencing sample was made of peripheral blood. CDR3 nucleotide sequence: TGTGCCAGCAGTTCCCTCTTCAGGGGGCGAAGCAATCAGCCCCAGCATTTT. Protein product: CASSSLFRGRSNQPQHF.